This passage covers 8 T cell receptor beta chains from one sample sequenced in a study of circulating and synovial CD4+ cells in juvenile arthritis. Clones were sequenced by immunoSEQ multiplex PCR, and TCRdb holds only the in-frame ones, with some missing. The table has fewer than 35,000 clones, roughly 95% seen once. The specimen sequenced was CD4+ T cells from blood. Receptors originate from a human donor with juvenile idiopathic arthritis.

This rearrangement joins TRBV9 to TRBJ2-1; weak D call: TRBD1 (5 bases). The germline V gene encodes CDR1 SGDLS and CDR2 YYNGEE. The CDR3 consists of 12 residues. Trimming shortened V by 3 bases and J by 11 bases, and 12 bases separated the two germline ends. The CDR3 DNA sequence: TGTGCCAGCAGCGGGGGCGCTTCTAAGCAGTTCTTC. Residues: CASSGGASKQFF.

This rearrangement joins TRBV20-1 to TRBJ2-1; 7 bases fit TRBD1. The CDR3 spans 11 residues. With 7 bases clipped from V and 5 bases from J, the junction kept 2 bases outside the gene matches. Germline V gene data show CDR1 as DFQATT and CDR2 as SNEGSKA (reference sequence). CDR3 nucleotides: TGCAGTGGGGACAGAAACAATGAGCAGTTCTTC. This sequence encodes CSGDRNNEQFF.

This rearrangement joins TRBV6-5 to TRBJ1-1; D is unresolved. Germline values: CDR1 MNHEY, CDR2 SVGAGI. This CDR3 is built from 16 residues. The V and J ends lost 0 bases and 10 bases respectively, with 21 bases between them. CDR3 DNA sequence: TGTGCCAGCAGTTACTCGATTATTGCGGGGAAAGAAGGAGCTTTCTTT. This gives the protein CASSYSIIAGKEGAFF.

This clone was seen a single time. The V gene is TRBV19, the J gene TRBJ1-2; 8 bases align to TRBD1. The CDR3 has 15 amino acids. Germline V CDR1 and CDR2: LNHDA, SQIVND (reference sequence). After removal of 3 bases from V and 1 base from J, the junction contained 4 bases not matched to a gene. CDR3: CASSMDREFNYGYTF. Here the CDR3 DNA reads TGTGCCAGTAGTATGGACAGGGAATTTAACTATGGCTACACCTTC.

The V call is TRBV10-3, the J call TRBJ2-7; TRBD1 matches at 9 bases. The CDR3 is 17 amino acids. The J segment lost 0 bases and the V segment lost 5 bases, leaving 11 bases of the junction unmatched. Per germline, CDR1 ENHRY and CDR2 SYGVKD. For the CDR3, the DNA is TGTGCCATCAGTCCCACCTTATCGGGACAGGGCTCCTACGAGCAGTACTTC. It yields the protein CAISPTLSGQGSYEQYF.

V is TRBV7-3 and J is TRBJ1-1, with D perhaps TRBD1 (5 bases). Germline CDR1 and CDR2: SGHTA and FQGTGA. V gave up 7 bases and J gave up 7 bases, with 10 bases separating them. CDR3 length: 11 residues. Here the CDR3 reads CASKGLVEAFF. In DNA, the CDR3 is TGTGCCAGCAAGGGGCTGGTTGAAGCTTTCTTT.

The genes are TRBV30 and TRBJ2-2; 9 positions agree with TRBD1. The V gene end was trimmed by 3 bases and the J gene end by 2 bases; junction bases not matched to a gene: 1. This CDR3 spans 14 amino acids. CDR1 is GTSNPN and CDR2 is SVGIG in the germline V gene (reference sequence). In DNA form, the CDR3 reads TGTGCCTGGAGGGGACAGGGAAACACCGGGGAGCTGTTTTTT. This gives the protein CAWRGQGNTGELFF.

Comments on this clone: Mismatch with germline at one junction end may stem from a read error. The chain couples TRBV6-1 to TRBJ2-5, with D possibly TRBD1 on 5 matching bases. This CDR3 is built from 15 residues. CDR1 MNHNS and CDR2 SASEGT come from the germline V gene. The CDR3 DNA reads TGTGCCAGCAGCGAAGGGGCTGCATTGGGAGAGACCCAGTACTTC. Its translation is CASSEGAALGETQYF.